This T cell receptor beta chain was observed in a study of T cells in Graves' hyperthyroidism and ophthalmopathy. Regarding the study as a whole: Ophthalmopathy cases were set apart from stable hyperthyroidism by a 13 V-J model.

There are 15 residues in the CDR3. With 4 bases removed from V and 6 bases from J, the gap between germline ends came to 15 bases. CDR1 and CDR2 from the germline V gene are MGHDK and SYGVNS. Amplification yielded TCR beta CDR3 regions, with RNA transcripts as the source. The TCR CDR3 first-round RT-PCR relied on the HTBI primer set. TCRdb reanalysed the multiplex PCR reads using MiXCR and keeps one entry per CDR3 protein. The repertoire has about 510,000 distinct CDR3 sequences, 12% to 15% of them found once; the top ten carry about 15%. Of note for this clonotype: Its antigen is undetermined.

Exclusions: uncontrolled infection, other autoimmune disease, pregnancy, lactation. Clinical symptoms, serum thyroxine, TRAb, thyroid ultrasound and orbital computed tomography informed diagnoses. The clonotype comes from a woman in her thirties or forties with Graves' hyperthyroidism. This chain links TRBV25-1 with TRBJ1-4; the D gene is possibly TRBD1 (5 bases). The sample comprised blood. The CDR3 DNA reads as TGTGCCAGCAGTGCCTCGTGGGGGTATGATGAAAAACTGTTTTTT. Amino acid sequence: CASSASWGYDEKLFF.